One T cell receptor (beta chain) is described in this entry. Its target is unknown. This sample stems from a study of post-analysis software for immune sequencing data. Study at large: The study covered relapsing-remitting, secondary progressive and progressive-relapsing courses of multiple sclerosis. Study-wide findings and caveats: The F measure placed samples prepared in the same batch into strongly shared clusters. Patients with multiple sclerosis recorded significantly lower normalized Chao1 diversity than controls, the study found. In patients, 4 to 6 TRBV segments were more frequent than in controls, with TRBV5-6, TRBV5-1 and TRBV20-1 among them.

This CDR3 has 16 amino acids. Trimming pared 7 bases from V and 6 bases from J, leaving 22 bases between. cDNA libraries for TCR beta contained unique molecular identifiers. Out of roughly 1 to 11 million T cells, 450,000 to 600,000 cDNA molecules were generated. TCRdb processed the PCR reads anew with MiXCR; each CDR3 protein has one entry. The top ten clones hold 6% of a sample with about 540,000 distinct CDR3 sequences, 30% to 40% of them seen once. Sequencing was done on a sample of blood. This chain uses TRBV12-3 or TRBV12-4 with TRBJ2-1; D is tentatively TRBD1 or TRBD2 (5 bases each). The sequence was collected from a girl aged 2 to 17 with multiple sclerosis. For the CDR3, the DNA is TGTGCCAGCACCGAGGGAGCAGGGTGGGAAAGCAATGAGCAGTTCTTC. It translates to CASTEGAGWESNEQFF.